These 16 T cell receptor beta chains originate from one sample sequenced in a study of shared clonotypes between healthy human individuals. Sequenced by immunoSEQ multiplex PCR; TCRdb stores in-frame clones only, minus some. The sample holds fewer than 1.4 million clones, approximately 80% seen once. Sequencing was carried out using memory CD4+ T cells from PBMCs. Noted subset: CD45RA-negative fraction. These receptors all stem from a man between 18 and 29 years old in good health. Some clones in this sample may be carry-over from other donors' samples.

On this clone itself: A much larger clone is a single base away; this may be a read error. Other DNA sequences within the sample encode an identical CDR3. This chain links TRBV2 with TRBJ1-5, with D possibly being TRBD1 (6 bases). The CDR3 consists of 13 residues. From germline, CDR1 is SNHLY and CDR2 FYNNEI. CDR3 bases: TGTGCTAGCAGTGGGCAGGGGAGGCAGCCCCAGCATTTT. Residues: CASSGQGRQPQHF.

In the case of this clone: The same CDR3 arises from other DNA sequences in this sample as well. This chain joins TRBV2 and TRBJ2-5; D ambiguous. This CDR3 has 11 residues. Germline V gene lookup returns CDR1 SNHLY and CDR2 FYNNEI. The ends were cut back, 3 bases at V and 5 bases at J, with 4 bases in the middle. The CDR3 loop is CASSERETQYF. Written as DNA, the CDR3 is TGTGCCAGCAGTGAGAGGGAGACCCAGTACTTC. The full variable domain, its missing parts supplied by reference TRBV2 and TRBJ2-5, is EPEVTQTPSHQVTQMGQEVILRCVPISNHLYFYWYRQILGQKVEFLVSFYNNEISEKSEIFDDQFSVERPDGSNFTLKIRSTKLEDSAMYFCASSERETQYFGPGTRLLVL.

A few counts support this clone. The J gene is TRBJ2-7, the V gene TRBV29-1, with 8 bases lining up with TRBD1. The CDR3 contains 12 residues. Germline CDR1 and CDR2: SQVTM and ANQGSEA. Trimming removed 6 bases from V and 5 bases from J; junction bases left unmatched: 6. CDR3 protein: CSVGGQANEQYF. CDR3 bases: TGCAGCGTGGGGGGACAGGCGAACGAGCAGTACTTC.

The rearrangement links TRBV7-8 to TRBJ1-2, with unresolved D. The CDR3 is made up of 14 amino acids. Germline V gene lookup returns CDR1 SGHVS and CDR2 FQNEAQ. Trimming left V 3 bases short and J 1 base short, with 9 bases between. CDR3 region: CASSFRAHNYGYTF. The CDR3 bases are TGTGCCAGCAGCTTCCGAGCCCATAACTATGGCTACACCTTC.

The V call is TRBV19, the J call TRBJ2-7; D perhaps matches TRBD1 (5 bases). Germline V gene lookup returns CDR1 LNHDA and CDR2 SQIVND (reference sequence). The CDR3 spans 16 residues. V was shortened by 5 bases and J by 3 bases, with 20 bases between the two germline ends. The CDR3 reads CASSPWGSKRFYEQYF. DNA of the CDR3: TGTGCCAGTAGTCCGTGGGGCAGTAAAAGGTTCTACGAGCAGTACTTC.

Details on this clone: Other DNA sequences in this specimen translate into the identical CDR3. This CDR3 reads CAISGDSQETQYF. CDR3 in DNA: TGTGCCATCTCCGGAGACAGTCAAGAGACCCAGTACTTC. The gene calls are TRBV10-3 and TRBJ2-5; weak D call: TRBD1 (5 bases). V gave up 8 bases and J gave up 2 bases, with 12 bases separating them. The CDR3 spans 13 residues. CDR1 is ENHRY and CDR2 is SYGVKD in the germline V gene.

The J gene is TRBJ2-7, the V gene TRBV2; 7 positions agree with TRBD2. V lost 4 bases, J lost 2 bases, and 5 bases stayed unmatched. The germline gives CDR1 SNHLY, CDR2 FYNNEI. This CDR3 region has 14 residues. In nucleotides, the CDR3 is TGTGCCAGCAGTGTCGGGAGGCACCCCTACGAGCAGTACTTC. This gives the protein CASSVGRHPYEQYF. Complete variable domain (other parts from reference TRBV2 and TRBJ2-7): EPEVTQTPSHQVTQMGQEVILRCVPISNHLYFYWYRQILGQKVEFLVSFYNNEISEKSEIFDDQFSVERPDGSNFTLKIRSTKLEDSAMYFCASSVGRHPYEQYFGPGTRLTVT.

V gene TRBV5-1 combines with J gene TRBJ2-7; D uncertain. This CDR3 region has 14 residues. Per germline, CDR1 SGHRS and CDR2 YFSETQ. V shed 3 bases and J shed 6 bases, with 16 bases lying between them. DNA of the CDR3: TGCGCCAGCAGCTCGGACCGCGGTTCTGTCGAGCAGTACTTC. Encoded protein: CASSSDRGSVEQYF.

The genes are TRBV30 and TRBJ2-1, with unresolved D. Germline-derived CDR1 and CDR2 are GTSNPN and SVGIG (reference sequence). Trimming cost V 2 bases and J 0 bases, with 23 bases left between them. The CDR3 runs 19 residues. The CDR3 sequence is CAWSHRQFHRASSYNEQFF. For the CDR3, the DNA is TGTGCCTGGAGTCACCGACAATTTCATCGGGCGAGCTCCTACAATGAGCAGTTCTTC.

J is TRBJ2-3 and V is TRBV19, with TRBD1 matching over 7 bases. The CDR3 extends over 15 amino acids. J gave up 2 bases and V 6 bases, and 8 bases lay outside the gene matches. From germline, CDR1 is LNHDA and CDR2 SQIVND (reference sequence). CDR3 nucleotide sequence: TGTGCCAGTAGCCTCCGGGACAGATTCACAGATACGCAGTATTTT. Amino acids: CASSLRDRFTDTQYF.

CDR3 coding DNA: TGTGCCAGCAGTTTACTGACAGGGAGGGCCACAGATACGCAGTATTTT. It is translated as CASSLLTGRATDTQYF. The chain carries TRBV28 and TRBJ2-3; possibly TRBD1 or TRBD2 for D (7 bases each). This CDR3 has 16 residues. Germline loops: CDR1 MDHEN, CDR2 SYDVKM. The V end was cut by 2 bases, the J end by 2 bases, with 14 bases between.

This clone was observed a handful of times. The rearrangement links TRBV7-2 to TRBJ2-1; 8 bases are shared with TRBD1. In germline, CDR1 is SGHTA, CDR2 FQGNSA. The CDR3 has 15 residues. Trimming at V came to 6 bases and at J to 0 bases, leaving 4 bases not matched to a gene. CDR3 coding DNA: TGTGCCAGCAGGCGGACAGGGAGCTCCTACAATGAGCAGTTCTTC. Translating gives CASRRTGSSYNEQFF.

About this clone itself: In the same sample, other DNA sequences code for this CDR3. The chain combines TRBV7-9 with TRBJ1-1; D is possibly TRBD1 (5 bases). Trimming took 4 bases from V and 1 from J, leaving 7 bases between them. The CDR3 is made up of 13 amino acids. Germline CDR1 is SEHNR and CDR2 is FQNEAQ (reference sequence). The CDR3 DNA reads as TGTGCCAGCAGCTCCACAGGGAACACTGAAGCTTTCTTT. It is translated as CASSSTGNTEAFF.

As for this clone: The identical CDR3 is also encoded by other nucleotide sequences in the sample. V gene TRBV18 combines with J gene TRBJ1-1; TRBD1 matches 7 bases. V gave up 6 bases and J gave up 1 base; unmatched junction bases: 5. The germline V gene has CDR1 KGHSH and CDR2 LQKENI. The CDR3 is made up of 14 amino acids. The DNA of the CDR3 is TGTGCCAGCTCCCCCGACAGGGAGAACACTGAAGCTTTCTTT. Protein product: CASSPDRENTEAFF.

The chain uses TRBV15 and TRBJ1-2; TRBD1 is a possible D gene (6 bases). The CDR3 is 15 residues long. Germline assignment: CDR1 LNHNV and CDR2 YYDKDF (reference sequence). The germline V and J ends were trimmed by 0 bases and 8 bases, with 16 bases remaining between them. CDR3 bases: TGTGCCACCAGCAGAGATTACGGGGGCATGGGAGGCTACACCTTC. Its protein is CATSRDYGGMGGYTF.

Details on this clone: Other DNA sequences in the same sample also yield this CDR3. V and J are TRBV5-1 and TRBJ1-3; 11 bases line up with TRBD1. V lost 4 bases, J lost 2 bases, and 2 bases stayed unmatched. The CDR3 consists of 15 residues. Germline V gives CDR1 SGHRS, CDR2 YFSETQ. The CDR3 is CASSPGQGAGNTIYF. CDR3 coding DNA: TGCGCCAGCAGCCCGGGACAGGGGGCTGGAAACACCATATATTTT.